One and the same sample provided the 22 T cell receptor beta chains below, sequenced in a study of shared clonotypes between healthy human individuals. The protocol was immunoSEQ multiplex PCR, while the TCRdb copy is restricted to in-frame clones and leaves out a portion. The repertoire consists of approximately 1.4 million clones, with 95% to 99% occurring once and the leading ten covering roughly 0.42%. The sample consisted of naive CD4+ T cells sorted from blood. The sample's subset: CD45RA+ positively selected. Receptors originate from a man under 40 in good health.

CDR3 sequence reads: CASSIMGGNTGELFF. CDR3 nucleotides: TGTGCCAGCAGTATTATGGGGGGGAACACCGGGGAGCTGTTTTTT. The chain links TRBV28 to TRBJ2-2; D possibly corresponds to TRBD2 (6 bases). Germline values: CDR1 MDHEN, CDR2 SYDVKM. The CDR3 sequence is 15 residues long. Trimming took off 5 bases at V and 1 base at J, with 11 bases between the two ends.

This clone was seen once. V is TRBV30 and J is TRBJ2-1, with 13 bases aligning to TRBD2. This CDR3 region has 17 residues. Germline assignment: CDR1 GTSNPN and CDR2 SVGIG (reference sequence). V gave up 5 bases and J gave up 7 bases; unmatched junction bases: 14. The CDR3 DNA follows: TGTGCCTGGGGGACTAGCGGGAACATATTGTATAATAATGAGCAGTTCTTC. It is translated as CAWGTSGNILYNNEQFF.

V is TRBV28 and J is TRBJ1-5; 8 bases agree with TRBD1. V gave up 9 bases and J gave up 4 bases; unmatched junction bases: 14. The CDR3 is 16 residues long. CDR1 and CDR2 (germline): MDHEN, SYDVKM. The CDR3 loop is CASPARFRGHNQPQHF. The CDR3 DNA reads TGTGCCAGTCCTGCCCGCTTCAGGGGGCATAATCAGCCCCAGCATTTT.

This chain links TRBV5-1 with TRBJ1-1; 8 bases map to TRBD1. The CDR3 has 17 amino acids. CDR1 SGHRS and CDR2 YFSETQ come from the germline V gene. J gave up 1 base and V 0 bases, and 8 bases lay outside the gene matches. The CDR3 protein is CASSLAPGTGGNTEAFF. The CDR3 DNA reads TGCGCCAGCAGCTTGGCTCCGGGTACAGGGGGGAACACTGAAGCTTTCTTT.

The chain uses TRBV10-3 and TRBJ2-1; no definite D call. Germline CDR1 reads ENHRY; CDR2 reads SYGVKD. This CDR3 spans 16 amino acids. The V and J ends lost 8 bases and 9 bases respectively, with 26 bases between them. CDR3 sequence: CAIALISSHKGTEQFF. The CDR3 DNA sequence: TGTGCCATCGCTTTAATTAGCAGCCATAAGGGTACTGAGCAGTTCTTC.

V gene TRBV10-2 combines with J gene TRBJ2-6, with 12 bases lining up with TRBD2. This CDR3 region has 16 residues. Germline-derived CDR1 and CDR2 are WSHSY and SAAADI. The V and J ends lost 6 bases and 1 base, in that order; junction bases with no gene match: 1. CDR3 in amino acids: CASRGTSGSGANVLTF. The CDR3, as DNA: TGCGCCAGCAGGGGGACTAGCGGGTCTGGGGCCAACGTCCTGACTTTC.

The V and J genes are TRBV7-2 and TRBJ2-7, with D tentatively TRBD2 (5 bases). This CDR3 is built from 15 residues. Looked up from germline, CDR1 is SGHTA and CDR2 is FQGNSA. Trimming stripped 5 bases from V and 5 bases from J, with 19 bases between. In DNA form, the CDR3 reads TGTGCCAGCAGCCAGCAGAGGGCTATCGCGGACGAGCAGTACTTC. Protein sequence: CASSQQRAIADEQYF.

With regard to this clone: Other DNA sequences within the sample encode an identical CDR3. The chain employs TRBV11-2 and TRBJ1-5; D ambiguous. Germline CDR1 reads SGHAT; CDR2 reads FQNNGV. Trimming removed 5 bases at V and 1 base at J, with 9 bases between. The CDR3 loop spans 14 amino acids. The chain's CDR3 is CASSLGGSNQPQHF. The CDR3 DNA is TGTGCCAGCAGCCTCGGCGGGAGCAATCAGCCCCAGCATTTT.

The CDR3: CASSRVSDTGQYF. CDR3 in DNA: TGTGCCAGTAGTAGGGTGAGCGATACGGGACAGTACTTC. This chain connects TRBV19 to TRBJ2-7, with D perhaps TRBD2 (5 bases). Germline V gene data show CDR1 as LNHDA and CDR2 as SQIVND (reference sequence). The CDR3 extends over 13 amino acids. Trimming took off 4 bases at V and 10 bases at J, with 17 bases between the two ends.

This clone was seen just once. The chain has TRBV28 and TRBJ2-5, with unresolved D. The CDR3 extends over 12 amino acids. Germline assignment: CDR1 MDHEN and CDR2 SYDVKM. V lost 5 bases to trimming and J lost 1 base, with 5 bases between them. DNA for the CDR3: TGTGCCAGCAGTATGGTCCAAGAGACCCAGTACTTC. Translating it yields CASSMVQETQYF.

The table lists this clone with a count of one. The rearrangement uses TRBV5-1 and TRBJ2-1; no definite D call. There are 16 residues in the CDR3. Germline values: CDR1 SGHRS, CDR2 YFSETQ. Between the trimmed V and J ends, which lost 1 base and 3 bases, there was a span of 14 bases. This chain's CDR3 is CASSLSSGSLYNEQFF. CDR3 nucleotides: TGCGCCAGCAGCTTGAGTTCCGGGTCCCTCTACAATGAGCAGTTCTTC.

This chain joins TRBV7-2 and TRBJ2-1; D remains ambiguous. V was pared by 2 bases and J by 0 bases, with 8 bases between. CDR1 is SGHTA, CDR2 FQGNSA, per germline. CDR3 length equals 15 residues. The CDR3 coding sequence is TGTGCCAGCAGCTTAATGGGCTACTCCTACAATGAGCAGTTCTTC. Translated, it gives CASSLMGYSYNEQFF.

CDR3 region: CASRKLGVQRNTEAFF. Here the CDR3 DNA reads TGTGCCAGCAGGAAGTTAGGGGTGCAGAGGAACACTGAAGCTTTCTTT. The rearrangement uses TRBV13 and TRBJ1-1, with D possibly TRBD1 on 5 matching bases. The germline CDR1 and CDR2 sequences are PRHDT and FYEKMQ (reference sequence). V was pared by 6 bases and J by 1 base, with 18 bases between. This CDR3 contains 16 residues. Combining the CDR3 with reference TRBV13 and TRBJ1-1 gives the whole variable domain AAGVIQSPRHLIKEKRETATLKCYPIPRHDTVYWYQQGPGQDPQFLISFYEKMQSDKGSIPDRFSAQQFSDYHSELNMSSLELGDSALYFCASRKLGVQRNTEAFFGQGTRLTVV.

The CDR3: CATSREGRGYEAFF. The CDR3 DNA reads TGTGCCACCAGCAGAGAGGGCAGGGGTTATGAAGCTTTCTTT. The genes are TRBV15 and TRBJ1-1, with a tentative D call TRBD1 (6 bases). Deletions cut 0 bases from V and 7 bases from J, with 12 bases between. The CDR3 runs to 14 residues. The germline V gene encodes CDR1 LNHNV and CDR2 YYDKDF (reference sequence).

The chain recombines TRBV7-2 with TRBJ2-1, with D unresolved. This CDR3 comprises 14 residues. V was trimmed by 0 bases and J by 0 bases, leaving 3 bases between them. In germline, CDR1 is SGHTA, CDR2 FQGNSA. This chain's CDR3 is CASSLAGSYNEQFF. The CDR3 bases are TGTGCCAGCAGCTTAGCGGGCTCCTACAATGAGCAGTTCTTC.

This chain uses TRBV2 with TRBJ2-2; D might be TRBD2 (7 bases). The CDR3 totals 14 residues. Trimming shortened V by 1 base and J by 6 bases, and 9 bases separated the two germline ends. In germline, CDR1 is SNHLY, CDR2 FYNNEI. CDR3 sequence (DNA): TGTGCCAGCAGTGAAGTCGGGGGGCCCGGGGAGCTGTTTTTT. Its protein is CASSEVGGPGELFF.

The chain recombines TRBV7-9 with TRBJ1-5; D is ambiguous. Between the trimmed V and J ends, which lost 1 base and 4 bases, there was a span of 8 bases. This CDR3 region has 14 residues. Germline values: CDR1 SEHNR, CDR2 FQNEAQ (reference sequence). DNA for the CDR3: TGTGCCAGCAGCTTAGACGGTTTTAATCAGCCCCAGCATTTT. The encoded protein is CASSLDGFNQPQHF.

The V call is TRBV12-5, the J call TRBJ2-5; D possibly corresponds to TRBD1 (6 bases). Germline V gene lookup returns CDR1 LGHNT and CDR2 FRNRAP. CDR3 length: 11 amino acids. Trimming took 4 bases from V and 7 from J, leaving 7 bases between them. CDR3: CASGSGVTQYF. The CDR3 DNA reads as TGTGCTAGTGGTTCAGGGGTGACCCAGTACTTC. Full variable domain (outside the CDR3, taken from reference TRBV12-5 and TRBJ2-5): DARVTQTPRHKVTEMGQEVTMRCQPILGHNTVFWYRQTMMQGLELLAYFRNRAPLDDSGMPKDRFSAEMPDATLATLKIQPSEPRDSAVYFCASGSGVTQYFGPGTRLLVL.

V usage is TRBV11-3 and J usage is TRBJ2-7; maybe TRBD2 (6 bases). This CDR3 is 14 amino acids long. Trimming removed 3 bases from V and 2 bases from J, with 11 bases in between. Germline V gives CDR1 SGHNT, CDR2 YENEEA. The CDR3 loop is CASSFGGVPYEQYF. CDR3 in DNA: TGTGCCAGCAGCTTCGGAGGGGTACCCTACGAGCAGTACTTC.

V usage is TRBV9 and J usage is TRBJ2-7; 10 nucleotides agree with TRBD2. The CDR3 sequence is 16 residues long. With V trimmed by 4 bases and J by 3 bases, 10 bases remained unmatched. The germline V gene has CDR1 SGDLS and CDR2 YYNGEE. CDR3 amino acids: CASSPTSGTSVYEQYF. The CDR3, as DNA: TGTGCCAGCAGCCCCACGTCCGGGACTAGCGTCTACGAGCAGTACTTC.

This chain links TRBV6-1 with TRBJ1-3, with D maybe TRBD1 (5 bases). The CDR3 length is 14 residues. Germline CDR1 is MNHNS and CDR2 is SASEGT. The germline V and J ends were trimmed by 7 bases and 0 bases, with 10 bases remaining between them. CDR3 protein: CASITGTSGNTIYF. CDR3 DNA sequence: TGTGCCAGCATCACCGGGACCTCTGGAAACACCATATATTTT.

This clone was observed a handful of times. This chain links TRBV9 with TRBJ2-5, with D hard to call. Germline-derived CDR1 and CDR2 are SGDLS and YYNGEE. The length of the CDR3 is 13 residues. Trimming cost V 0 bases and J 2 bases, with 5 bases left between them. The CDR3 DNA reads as TGTGCCAGCAGCGTAGAACAGCAAGAGACCCAGTACTTC. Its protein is CASSVEQQETQYF.